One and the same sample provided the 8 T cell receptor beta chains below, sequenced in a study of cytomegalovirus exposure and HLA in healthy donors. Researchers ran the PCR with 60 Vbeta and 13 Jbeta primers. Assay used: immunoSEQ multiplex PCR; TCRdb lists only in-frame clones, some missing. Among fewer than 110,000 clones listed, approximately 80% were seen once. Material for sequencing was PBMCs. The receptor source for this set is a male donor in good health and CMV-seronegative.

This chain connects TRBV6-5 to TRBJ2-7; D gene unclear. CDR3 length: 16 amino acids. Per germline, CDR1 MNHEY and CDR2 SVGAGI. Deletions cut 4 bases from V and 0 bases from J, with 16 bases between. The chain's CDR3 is CASSSRSSGSSYEQYF. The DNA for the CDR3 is TGTGCCAGCAGTTCCCGGTCATCGGGTAGCTCCTACGAGCAGTACTTC.

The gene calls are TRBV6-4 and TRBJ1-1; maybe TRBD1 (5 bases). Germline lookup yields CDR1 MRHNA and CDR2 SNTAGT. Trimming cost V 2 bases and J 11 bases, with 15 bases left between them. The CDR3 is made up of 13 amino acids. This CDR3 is CASSDTNRKVAFF. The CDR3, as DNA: TGTGCCAGCAGTGACACGAACAGGAAGGTGGCTTTCTTT.

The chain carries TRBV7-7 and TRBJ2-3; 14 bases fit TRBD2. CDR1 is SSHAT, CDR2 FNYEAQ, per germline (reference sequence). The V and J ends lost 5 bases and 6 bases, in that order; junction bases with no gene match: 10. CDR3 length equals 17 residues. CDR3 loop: CASSPKPGLAGADTQYF. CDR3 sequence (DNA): TGTGCCAGCAGCCCGAAACCGGGACTAGCGGGAGCCGATACGCAGTATTTT.

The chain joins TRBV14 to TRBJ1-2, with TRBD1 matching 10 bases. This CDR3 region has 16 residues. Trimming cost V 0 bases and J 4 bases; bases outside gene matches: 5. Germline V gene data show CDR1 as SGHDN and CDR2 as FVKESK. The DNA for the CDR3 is TGTGCCAGCAGCCAAGATCGGACAGGGGGTATCTATGGCTACACCTTC. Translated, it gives CASSQDRTGGIYGYTF.

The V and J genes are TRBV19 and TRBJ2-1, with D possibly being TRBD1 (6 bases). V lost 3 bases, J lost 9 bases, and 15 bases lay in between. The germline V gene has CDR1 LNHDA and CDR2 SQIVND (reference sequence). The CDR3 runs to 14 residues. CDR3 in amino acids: CASSIRRVQGEQFF. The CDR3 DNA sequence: TGTGCCAGTAGTATCCGGCGGGTACAGGGTGAGCAGTTCTTC.

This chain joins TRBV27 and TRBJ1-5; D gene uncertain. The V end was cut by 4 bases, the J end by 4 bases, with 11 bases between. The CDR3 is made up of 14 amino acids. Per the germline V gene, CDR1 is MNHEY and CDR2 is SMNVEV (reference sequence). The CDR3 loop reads CASSSLSLNQPQHF. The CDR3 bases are TGTGCCAGCAGTTCTCTAAGCTTAAATCAGCCCCAGCATTTT.

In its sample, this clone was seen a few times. The CDR3 DNA reads TGTGCCAGCAGCTTGCTAGCGGACGGGTCCGGGGAGCTGTTTTTT. Residues: CASSLLADGSGELFF. The chain has TRBV7-8 and TRBJ2-2; 7 bases are shared with TRBD2. The CDR3 is 15 amino acids. V lost 3 bases to trimming and J lost 6 bases; unmatched junction nucleotides: 7. The germline V gene encodes CDR1 SGHVS and CDR2 FQNEAQ.

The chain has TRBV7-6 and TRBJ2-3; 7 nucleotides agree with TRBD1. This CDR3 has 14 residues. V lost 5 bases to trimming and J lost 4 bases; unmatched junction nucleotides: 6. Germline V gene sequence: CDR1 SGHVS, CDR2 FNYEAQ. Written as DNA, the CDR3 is TGTGCCAGCAGCCCTGGACAGGTATCAGATACGCAGTATTTT. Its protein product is CASSPGQVSDTQYF. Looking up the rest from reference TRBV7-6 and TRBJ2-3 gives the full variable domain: GAGVSQSPRYKVTKRGQDVALRCDPISGHVSLYWYRQALGQGPEFLTYFNYEAQQDKSGLPNDRFSAERPEGSISTLTIQRTEQRDSAMYRCASSPGQVSDTQYFGPGTRLTVL.